Sequencing of this TCR beta chain was carried out in a study of T cell changes during pregnancy in multiple sclerosis. This table comes from immunoSEQ multiplex PCR, and its TCRdb copy is limited to in-frame clones, with some not included. The sample contains roughly 60,000 clones, more than 80% of which appear only once. J was trimmed by 10 bases and V by 2 bases; bases with no gene match: 14. The CDR3 loop spans 15 amino acids. The V gene's germline CDR1 is SGDLS and CDR2 YYNGEE. This TCR was recovered from a female donor with multiple sclerosis, enrolled in a pregnancy study. The chain links TRBV9 to TRBJ1-1, with 7 bases lining up with TRBD1. Sequencing was performed on CD4+ T cells from peripheral blood mononuclear cells, taken in the first trimester of pregnancy. As DNA, the CDR3 is TGTGCCAGCAGCGTGCGGATGGCCGTGGGGACAGTAGCTTTCTTT. Translated, it gives CASSVRMAVGTVAFF.